Listed here are 2 T cell receptor beta chains from one sample, sequenced in a study of blood T cell repertoires in COVID-19. The method was immunoSEQ multiplex PCR; TCRdb's version includes in-frame clones alone and lacks a portion of them. Of 310,000 or so clones in the sample, approximately 90% were seen once. The material sequenced was peripheral blood. These receptors all stem from a man younger than 45 with COVID-19, enrolled during active disease.

The CDR3 is CASSQESRGEAFF. As DNA, the CDR3 is TGTGCCAGCAGCCAAGAATCTAGGGGGGAAGCTTTCTTT. V and J are TRBV3-1 (or the pseudogene TRBV3-2) and TRBJ1-1; a weak D match, TRBD1 (6 bases). The CDR3 is 13 residues long. Between the trimmed V and J ends, which lost 0 bases and 8 bases, there was a span of 10 bases. Germline CDR1 and CDR2: LGHDT and YNNKEL (reference sequence).

The chain is built from TRBV5-1 and TRBJ2-7; D gene ambiguous. Germline V gene sequence: CDR1 SGHRS, CDR2 YFSETQ. The CDR3 is 15 residues long. V lost 1 base, J lost 6 bases, and 17 bases lay in between. CDR3 nucleotide sequence: TGCGCCAGCAGCTTGAGGTCGTCAGGCATAGGCGAGCAGTACTTC. Protein sequence: CASSLRSSGIGEQYF. Full variable domain (rest looked up from reference TRBV5-1 and TRBJ2-7): KAGVTQTPRYLIKTRGQQVTLSCSPISGHRSVSWYQQTPGQGLQFLFEYFSETQRNKGNFPGRFSGRQFSNSRSEMNVSTLELGDSALYLCASSLRSSGIGEQYFGPGTRLTVT.